A single sample gave rise to the 24 T cell receptor beta chains below, sequenced in a study of control samples from healthy donors and cancer patients. Profiled with immunoSEQ multiplex PCR; TCRdb holds only in-frame clones, not every one. Here the sample spans about 75,000 clones, about 93% being singletons. Input material: blood. The receptors here all came from a woman aged 40 to 50 in good health.

This clone was picked up one time. V and J are TRBV20-1 and TRBJ2-7; D gene ambiguous. Per the germline V gene, CDR1 is DFQATT and CDR2 is SNEGSKA (reference sequence). V was cut by 3 bases and J by 0 bases, with 12 bases left in between. This CDR3 contains 14 residues. The CDR3 sequence is CSASANQNSYEQYF. In nucleotides, the CDR3 is TGCAGTGCTAGTGCGAACCAAAACTCCTACGAGCAGTACTTC.

The chain links TRBV5-1 to TRBJ2-6, with 8 bases matching TRBD1. The V gene end was trimmed by 0 bases and the J gene end by 2 bases; junction bases not matched to a gene: 7. CDR1 is SGHRS, CDR2 YFSETQ, per germline. There are 18 residues in the CDR3. CDR3 coding DNA: TGCGCCAGCAGCTTGGCCGGACAGGGTGGGACTGGGGCCAACGTCCTGACTTTC. It encodes CASSLAGQGGTGANVLTF.

The chain carries TRBV30 and TRBJ2-3, with TRBD2 matching over 14 bases. From germline, CDR1 is GTSNPN and CDR2 SVGIG (reference sequence). This CDR3 region has 17 residues. The trim removed 0 bases at V and 6 bases at J, leaving 8 bases unmatched. The CDR3 DNA is TGTGCCTGGAGTGTATCCCGGACTAGCGGGAGGACGGATACGCAGTATTTT. It encodes CAWSVSRTSGRTDTQYF.

This chain uses TRBV12-3 or TRBV12-4 with TRBJ2-6; no firm D call. Trimming left V 6 bases short and J 2 bases short, with 2 bases between. This CDR3 contains 12 residues. The CDR3 DNA sequence: TGTGCCAGCAGGACTGGGGCCAACGTCCTGACTTTC. Protein sequence: CASRTGANVLTF.

V is TRBV6-2 or TRBV6-3 and J is TRBJ1-2; D is unclear. This CDR3 contains 12 residues. The ends were cut back, 0 bases at V and 4 bases at J, with 3 bases in the middle. The germline V gene has CDR1 MNHEY and CDR2 SVGEGT. The DNA for the CDR3 is TGTGCCAGCAGTTACTCCGTCTATGGCTACACCTTC. This gives the protein CASSYSVYGYTF.

The CDR3 is CASRDVLGPNQPQHF. CDR3 coding DNA: TGTGCCAGCAGAGATGTCCTCGGGCCCAATCAGCCCCAGCATTTT. The chain recombines TRBV6-5 with TRBJ1-5; D uncertain. The V gene's germline CDR1 is MNHEY and CDR2 SVGAGI. V was pared by 6 bases and J by 3 bases, with 15 bases between. This CDR3 region has 15 residues.

This sequence joins TRBV7-8 and TRBJ2-1; the match to TRBD2 covers 9 bases. Germline V lookup: CDR1 SGHVS, CDR2 FQNEAQ. The V segment lost 5 bases and the J segment 0 bases; nucleotides outside the gene matches: 5. The CDR3 consists of 16 residues. The CDR3 region has the DNA TGTGCCAGCAGCCCTCTAGCGGGAAGCTCCTACAATGAGCAGTTCTTC. Protein sequence: CASSPLAGSSYNEQFF.

CDR3 DNA sequence: TGTGCCAGCAGCACCTCAGGGGTAATCGATGAAAAACTGTTTTTT. It yields the protein CASSTSGVIDEKLFF. The rearrangement links TRBV7-9 to TRBJ1-4, with D possibly matching TRBD1 (6 bases). Deletions cut 5 bases from V and 6 bases from J, with 16 bases between. Germline V CDR1 and CDR2: SEHNR, FQNEAQ (reference sequence). The CDR3 is 15 residues long. The full variable domain, completed using reference TRBV7-9 and TRBJ1-4, is DTGVSQNPRHKITKRGQNVTFRCDPISEHNRLYWYRQTLGQGPEFLTYFQNEAQLEKSRLLSDRFSAERPKGSFSTLEIQRTEQGDSAMYLCASSTSGVIDEKLFFGSGTQLSVL.

V and J are TRBV4-1 and TRBJ1-2, with no clear D. The CDR3 has 12 residues. Deletions cut 0 bases from V and 4 bases from J, with 3 bases between. CDR1 is MGHRA and CDR2 is YSYEKL in the germline V gene. In nucleotides, the CDR3 is TGCGCCAGCAGCCAAGACAGCTATGGCTACACCTTC. It is translated as CASSQDSYGYTF.

J is TRBJ1-1 and V is TRBV5-1; unclear D gene. Trimming left V 4 bases short and J 0 bases short, with 13 bases between. Germline V lookup: CDR1 SGHRS, CDR2 YFSETQ. The CDR3 extends over 15 amino acids. CDR3 sequence (DNA): TGCGCCAGCAGCATCTTACAAGCTATGAACACTGAAGCTTTCTTT. As protein: CASSILQAMNTEAFF. Looking up the rest from reference TRBV5-1 and TRBJ1-1 gives the full variable domain: KAGVTQTPRYLIKTRGQQVTLSCSPISGHRSVSWYQQTPGQGLQFLFEYFSETQRNKGNFPGRFSGRQFSNSRSEMNVSTLELGDSALYLCASSILQAMNTEAFFGQGTRLTVV.

The chain combines TRBV4-1 with TRBJ1-4, with a tentative D call TRBD1 (6 bases). Germline CDR1 MGHRA, CDR2 YSYEKL. This CDR3 comprises 15 residues. V lost 0 bases, J lost 6 bases, and 11 bases lay in between. The CDR3 protein is CASSQEGTGYEKLFF. CDR3 DNA: TGCGCCAGCAGCCAAGAGGGAACAGGGTATGAAAAACTGTTTTTT.

The rearrangement links TRBV19 to TRBJ1-5; TRBD1 is a possible D gene (6 bases). CDR1 and CDR2 (germline): LNHDA, SQIVND (reference sequence). The length of the CDR3 is 14 residues. The V and J ends lost 6 bases and 5 bases respectively, with 14 bases between them. CDR3 DNA sequence: TGTGCCAGTAGGCCACAGGGCTCTCATCAGCCCCAGCATTTT. It translates to CASRPQGSHQPQHF.

The chain joins TRBV6-1 to TRBJ2-3; D may be TRBD2 (5 bases). Germline V gives CDR1 MNHNS, CDR2 SASEGT. The CDR3 has 15 residues. The ends were cut back, 0 bases at V and 6 bases at J, with 13 bases in the middle. CDR3 DNA sequence: TGTGCCAGCAGTGAAGCGCTCCTAGCAGGCGATACGCAGTATTTT. Amino acids: CASSEALLAGDTQYF.

The V gene is TRBV19, the J gene TRBJ1-2; 8 nucleotides align to TRBD1. V shed 6 bases, J shed 4 bases, and the junction held 7 bases outside the gene matches. The CDR3 covers 14 residues. Germline lookup yields CDR1 LNHDA and CDR2 SQIVND (reference sequence). The chain's CDR3 is CASSPTGGGYGYTF. The CDR3 bases are TGTGCCAGTAGCCCAACAGGGGGGGGCTATGGCTACACCTTC.

This clone appeared a single time. An end of the junction does not agree with germline; a read error may underlie this. J is TRBJ1-2 and V is TRBV6-1; 11 bases match TRBD1. Germline V gene lookup returns CDR1 MNHNS and CDR2 SASEGT. There are 14 residues in the CDR3. CDR3 in amino acids: CAGSEGQGAGGYTF. The CDR3 nucleotides read TGTGCCGGCAGTGAAGGACAGGGGGCGGGTGGCTACACCTTC.

The rearrangement links TRBV11-2 to TRBJ2-7; D remains unclear. CDR3 length equals 14 residues. Trimming left V 3 bases short and J 5 bases short, with 14 bases between. The germline CDR1 and CDR2 sequences are SGHAT and FQNNGV. CDR3 sequence (DNA): TGTGCCAGCAGCTTTTTGATAACAAGCGACGAGCAGTACTTC. Translated: CASSFLITSDEQYF.

This clone was counted once. This rearrangement joins TRBV12-3 or TRBV12-4 to TRBJ1-1, with 7 nucleotides matching TRBD1. With V trimmed by 6 bases and J by 2 bases, 3 bases remained unmatched. The CDR3 contains 13 residues. As DNA, the CDR3 is TGTGCCAGCAGCGACAGGGTCAACACTGAAGCTTTCTTT. This sequence encodes CASSDRVNTEAFF.

The V and J genes are TRBV7-9 and TRBJ1-2; possible D gene TRBD1, 5 bases. The CDR3 consists of 15 residues. V was cut by 1 base and J by 3 bases, with 12 bases left in between. Germline assignment: CDR1 SEHNR and CDR2 FQNEAQ (reference sequence). CDR3 in DNA: TGTGCCAGCAGCTTAGGCAGGGCAGGAGACTATGGCTACACCTTC. As protein: CASSLGRAGDYGYTF.

The chain joins TRBV4-2 to TRBJ1-3; the match to TRBD1 covers 8 bases. V gave up 1 base and J gave up 1 base; unmatched junction bases: 6. The CDR3 covers 17 residues. Germline V CDR1 and CDR2: LGHNA, YNFKEQ. The CDR3: CASSQATTGASGNTIYF. The CDR3 DNA reads TGTGCCAGCAGCCAAGCGACGACAGGGGCATCTGGAAACACCATATATTTT.

V is TRBV5-8 and J is TRBJ1-4; tentative D call: TRBD1 (5 bases). The CDR3 is made up of 15 amino acids. The V and J ends lost 0 bases and 8 bases respectively, with 14 bases between them. From germline, CDR1 is SGHTS and CDR2 YDEGEE. CDR3 sequence reads: CASSLGAAEGEKLFF. In nucleotides, the CDR3 is TGTGCCAGCAGCTTGGGCGCCGCCGAGGGGGAAAAACTGTTTTTT. Looking up the rest from reference TRBV5-8 and TRBJ1-4 gives the full variable domain: EAGVTQSPTHLIKTRGQQATLRCSPISGHTSVYWYQQALGLGLQFLLWYDEGEERNRGNFPPRFSGRQFPNYSSELNVNALELEDSALYLCASSLGAAEGEKLFFGSGTQLSVL.

Only one count was recorded for this clone. The rearrangement joins TRBV5-6 to TRBJ2-7; 7 bases align to TRBD2. The germline CDR1 and CDR2 sequences are SGHDT and YYEEEE. J lost 5 bases, V lost 4 bases, and 9 bases had no gene match. This CDR3 contains 14 residues. The CDR3 DNA reads TGTGCCAGCAGCCAGGCGGGGGTAAGTCACGAGCAGTACTTC. Encoded protein: CASSQAGVSHEQYF. The whole variable domain, filled in from reference TRBV5-6 and TRBJ2-7, reads DAGVTQSPTHLIKTRGQQVTLRCSPKSGHDTVSWYQQALGQGPQFIFQYYEEEERQRGNFPDRFSGHQFPNYSSELNVNALLLGDSALYLCASSQAGVSHEQYFGPGTRLTVT.

V and J are TRBV4-1 and TRBJ1-1; D remains unclear. The CDR3 totals 15 residues. Trimming took 1 base from V and 3 from J, leaving 12 bases between them. CDR1 is MGHRA and CDR2 is YSYEKL in the germline V gene. CDR3 sequence reads: CASSQASFGYTEAFF. The CDR3 DNA sequence: TGCGCCAGCAGCCAAGCCAGTTTCGGGTACACTGAAGCTTTCTTT.

V is TRBV7-2 and J is TRBJ2-7; D uncertain. The CDR3 runs to 15 residues. V gave up 1 base and J gave up 2 bases, with 12 bases separating them. The germline CDR1 and CDR2 sequences are SGHTA and FQGNSA. CDR3 in DNA: TGTGCCAGCAGCTTAGATCCGGGTCAAACCTACGAGCAGTACTTC. Protein: CASSLDPGQTYEQYF.

V and J are TRBV7-3 and TRBJ1-1; D gene ambiguous. CDR1 and CDR2 (germline): SGHTA, FQGTGA. The CDR3 is 13 residues long. The germline V and J ends were trimmed by 6 bases and 3 bases, with 11 bases remaining between them. The CDR3 coding sequence is TGTGCCAGCAGACGATTGGAGGACACTGAAGCTTTCTTT. Its translation is CASRRLEDTEAFF. Supplemented by reference TRBV7-3 and TRBJ1-1, the full variable domain reads GAGVSQTPSNKVTEKGKYVELRCDPISGHTALYWYRQSLGQGPEFLIYFQGTGAADDSGLPNDRFFAVRPEGSVSTLKIQRTERGDSAVYLCASRRLEDTEAFFGQGTRLTVV.